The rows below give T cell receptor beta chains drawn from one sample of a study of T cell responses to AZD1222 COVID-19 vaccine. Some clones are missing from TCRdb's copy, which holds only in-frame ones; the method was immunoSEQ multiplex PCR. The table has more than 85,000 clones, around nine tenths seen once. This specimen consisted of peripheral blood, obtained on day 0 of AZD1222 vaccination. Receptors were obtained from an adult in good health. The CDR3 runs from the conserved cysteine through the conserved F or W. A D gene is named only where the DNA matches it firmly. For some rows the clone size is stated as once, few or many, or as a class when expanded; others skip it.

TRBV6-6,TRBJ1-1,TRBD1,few,CASRPTGGPAFF,TGTGCCAGCAGACCCACAGGGGGGCCGGCTTTCTTT
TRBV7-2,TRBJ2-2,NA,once,CASSHWGSGELFF,TGTGCCAGCAGCCACTGGGGTTCCGGGGAGCTGTTTTTT
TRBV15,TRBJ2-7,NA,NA,CATSPPGLRIYEQYF,TGTGCCACCAGCCCCCCAGGACTGAGGATCTACGAGCAGTACTTC
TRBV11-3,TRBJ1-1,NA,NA,CASSPHTGSEAFF,TGTGCCAGCAGCCCCCATACAGGGTCTGAAGCTTTCTTT
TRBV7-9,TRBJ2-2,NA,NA,CASSVDRTGELFF,TGTGCCAGCAGCGTAGACAGGACCGGGGAGCTGTTTTTT
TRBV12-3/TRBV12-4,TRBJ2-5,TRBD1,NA,CASSTDRGETQYF,TGTGCCAGCAGCACCGACAGGGGAGAGACCCAGTACTTC
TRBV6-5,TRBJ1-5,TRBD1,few,CASSSDRGQQPQHF,TGTGCCAGCAGTTCGGACAGGGGGCAACAGCCCCAGCATTTT
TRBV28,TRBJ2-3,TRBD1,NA,CASSWAGQGFSTDTQYF,TGTGCCAGCAGTTGGGCGGGACAGGGCTTTAGCACAGATACGCAGTATTTT
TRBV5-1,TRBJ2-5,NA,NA,CASSAGEPETQYF,TGCGCCAGCAGCGCAGGGGAACCAGAGACCCAGTACTTC
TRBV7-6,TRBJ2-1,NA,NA,CASSLGGGGYNEQFF,TGTGCCAGCAGCTTGGGAGGGGGGGGCTACAATGAGCAGTTCTTC
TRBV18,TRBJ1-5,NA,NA,CASSPGKNQPQHF,TGTGCCAGCTCACCCGGTAAGAATCAGCCCCAGCATTTT
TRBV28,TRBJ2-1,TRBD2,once,CASSLLAGGNEQFF,TGTGCCAGCAGTCTCCTAGCGGGGGGGAATGAGCAGTTCTTC
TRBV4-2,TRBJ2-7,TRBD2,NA,CASSQLRRGASDEQYF,TGTGCCAGCAGCCAATTAAGGCGGGGGGCGAGCGACGAGCAGTACTTC
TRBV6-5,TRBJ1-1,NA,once,CASTYSGNTEAFF,TGTGCCAGCACCTACTCGGGGAACACTGAAGCTTTCTTT
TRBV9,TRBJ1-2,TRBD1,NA,CASSVERDRGYSGYTF,TGTGCCAGCAGCGTCGAACGGGACAGGGGTTACTCTGGCTACACCTTC
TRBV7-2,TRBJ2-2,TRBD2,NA,CASSLVSSGGMIGELFF,TGTGCCAGCAGCTTAGTTTCTAGCGGGGGCATGATCGGGGAGCTGTTTTTT
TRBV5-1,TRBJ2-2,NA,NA,CASSPSGRDQLFF,TGCGCCAGCAGTCCGTCGGGGCGCGACCAGCTGTTTTTT
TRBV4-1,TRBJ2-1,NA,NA,CASSQVVGVRNEQFF,TGCGCCAGCAGCCAAGTTGTTGGGGTAAGGAATGAGCAGTTCTTC
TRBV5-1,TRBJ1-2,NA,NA,CASSPAGGYVYTF,TGCGCCAGCAGCCCCGCCGGAGGCTATGTCTACACCTTC
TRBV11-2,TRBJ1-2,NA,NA,CASSRVSGTNYGYTF,TGTGCCAGCAGTCGGGTGTCGGGGACGAACTATGGCTACACCTTC
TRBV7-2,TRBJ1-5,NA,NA,CASSFYSNQPQHF,TGTGCCAGCAGCTTCTACAGCAATCAGCCCCAGCATTTT
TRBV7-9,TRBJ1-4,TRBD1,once,CASSLVGDRRNEKLFF,TGTGCCAGCAGCTTAGTTGGGGACAGGAGGAATGAAAAACTGTTTTTT
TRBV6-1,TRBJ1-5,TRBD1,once,CASSERDRGNFGGQPQHF,TGTGCCAGCAGTGAAAGAGACAGGGGGAATTTCGGTGGACAGCCCCAGCATTTT
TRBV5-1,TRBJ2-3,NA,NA,CASSRVSKPEDTQYF,TGCGCCAGCAGCCGGGTGAGTAAGCCGGAAGATACGCAGTATTTT
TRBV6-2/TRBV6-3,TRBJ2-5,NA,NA,CASSYFREETQYF,TGTGCCAGCAGTTATTTCAGGGAAGAGACCCAGTACTTC
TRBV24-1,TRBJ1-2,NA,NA,CATSDPGTLLTF,TGTGCCACCAGTGATCCCGGGACCCTTCTCACCTTC
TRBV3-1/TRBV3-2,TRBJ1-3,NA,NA,CASSQVVARGNTIYF,TGTGCCAGCAGCCAAGTGGTCGCGAGGGGAAACACCATATATTTT
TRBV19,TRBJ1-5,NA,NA,CASRERGFNQPQHF,TGTGCCAGTCGTGAGAGGGGCTTCAATCAGCCCCAGCATTTT
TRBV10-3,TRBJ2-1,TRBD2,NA,CAISGLADYNEQFF,TGTGCCATCAGCGGACTAGCGGACTACAATGAGCAGTTCTTC
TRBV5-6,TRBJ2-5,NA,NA,CASSDATSRWAEETQYF,TGTGCCAGCAGCGACGCGACTAGTAGGTGGGCTGAAGAGACCCAGTACTTC
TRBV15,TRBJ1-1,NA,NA,CATSRDGGNTEAFF,TGTGCCACCAGCAGAGATGGGGGGAACACTGAAGCTTTCTTT
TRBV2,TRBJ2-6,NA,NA,CASSARRLGANVLTF,TGTGCCAGCAGTGCACGGCGCCTCGGGGCCAACGTCCTGACTTTC
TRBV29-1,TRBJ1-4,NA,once,CSVKRAPNEKLFF,TGCAGCGTGAAGCGGGCGCCTAATGAAAAACTGTTTTTT
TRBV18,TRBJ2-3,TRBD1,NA,CASSPGQGVADTQYF,TGTGCCAGCTCACCGGGACAGGGGGTTGCAGATACGCAGTATTTT
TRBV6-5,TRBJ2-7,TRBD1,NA,CASREDRDYEQYF,TGTGCCAGCAGGGAGGACAGGGACTACGAGCAGTACTTC
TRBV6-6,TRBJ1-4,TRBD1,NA,CASSYGDRGPNEKLFF,TGTGCCAGCAGTTACGGGGACAGGGGACCAAATGAAAAACTGTTTTTT
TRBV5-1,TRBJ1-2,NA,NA,CASSFGGNRDLGYGYTF,TGCGCCAGCAGCTTTGGGGGGAACCGGGACCTCGGCTATGGCTACACCTTC
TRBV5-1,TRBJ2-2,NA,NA,CASSLEAARNTGELFF,TGCGCCAGCAGCTTAGAGGCCGCTCGGAACACCGGGGAGCTGTTTTTT
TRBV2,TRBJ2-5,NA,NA,CASRTGTVQETQYF,TGTGCCAGCAGAACCGGGACGGTCCAAGAGACCCAGTACTTC
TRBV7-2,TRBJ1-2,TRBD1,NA,CASSAGTGLGGYTF,TGTGCCAGCAGCGCGGGGACAGGGCTAGGTGGCTACACCTTC
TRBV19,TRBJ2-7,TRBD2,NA,CASSMGSGGTYEQYF,TGTGCCAGTAGTATGGGTAGCGGGGGAACCTACGAGCAGTACTTC
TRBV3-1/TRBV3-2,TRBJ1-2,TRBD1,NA,CASSLGQGLYGYTF,TGTGCCAGCAGCCTCGGACAGGGTTTGTACGGCTACACCTTC
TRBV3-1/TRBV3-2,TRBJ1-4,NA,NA,CASSQVSNEKLFF,TGTGCCAGCAGCCAAGTAAGCAATGAAAAACTGTTTTTT
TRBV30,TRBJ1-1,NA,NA,CAWSRENTEAFF,TGTGCCTGGAGTCGGGAGAACACTGAAGCTTTCTTT
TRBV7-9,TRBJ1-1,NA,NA,CASSFIIGRNTEAFF,TGTGCCAGCAGCTTTATTATCGGCAGAAACACTGAAGCTTTCTTT
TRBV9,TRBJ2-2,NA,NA,CASSSRAGTNTGELFF,TGTGCCAGCAGCTCCAGGGCGGGGACAAACACCGGGGAGCTGTTTTTT